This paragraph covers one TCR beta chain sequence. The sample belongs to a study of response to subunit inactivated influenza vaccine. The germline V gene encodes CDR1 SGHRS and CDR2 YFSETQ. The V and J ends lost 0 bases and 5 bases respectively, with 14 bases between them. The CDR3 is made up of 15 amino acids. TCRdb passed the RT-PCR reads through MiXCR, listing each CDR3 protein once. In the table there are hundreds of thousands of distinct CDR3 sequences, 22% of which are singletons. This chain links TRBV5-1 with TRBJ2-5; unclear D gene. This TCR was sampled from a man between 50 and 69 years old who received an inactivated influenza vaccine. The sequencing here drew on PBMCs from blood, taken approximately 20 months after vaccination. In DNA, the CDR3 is TGCGCCAGCAGCTTGGGTGCCAGGTCCCAGGAGACCCAGTACTTC. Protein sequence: CASSLGARSQETQYF. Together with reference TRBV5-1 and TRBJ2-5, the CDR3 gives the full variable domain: KAGVTQTPRYLIKTRGQQVTLSCSPISGHRSVSWYQQTPGQGLQFLFEYFSETQRNKGNFPGRFSGRQFSNSRSEMNVSTLELGDSALYLCASSLGARSQETQYFGPGTRLLVL.